The 18 T cell receptor beta chains below come from one sample, sequenced in a study of T cell changes during pregnancy in multiple sclerosis (dated by TCRdb to about 2019). The library was produced with the immunoSEQ multiplex PCR assay. TCRdb provides this immuneACCESS table in a form limited to in-frame rearrangements. Some clones are lacking; in checked studies, under half of them reflect an unresolved V gene, and why the rest are absent is not known. The sample contains over 75,000 clones, about 92% of them found a single time. The ten largest make up around 2.7% of the sample. The sequencing here drew on peripheral blood, taken in the first trimester of pregnancy. The receptors shown here come from a female donor with multiple sclerosis, enrolled in a pregnancy study.

The rearrangement links TRBV9 to TRBJ2-2, with 8 positions matching TRBD2. V dropped 8 bases and J dropped 7; count of bases not matched to a gene: 10. Germline CDR1 is SGDLS and CDR2 is YYNGEE. CDR3 length: 14 residues. The CDR3 sequence is CASSAGVILGELFF. The CDR3 coding sequence is TGTGCCAGTTCAGCGGGAGTAATCCTCGGGGAGCTGTTTTTT.

The rearrangement joins TRBV5-6 to TRBJ1-1, with 10 bases lining up with TRBD1. V shed 2 bases and J 5 bases; nucleotides not matched to a gene: 9. Germline-derived CDR1 and CDR2 are SGHDT and YYEEEE. This CDR3 spans 16 amino acids. The CDR3 reads CASSFRDRGWGTEAFF. The CDR3 DNA reads as TGTGCCAGCAGCTTTCGGGACAGGGGTTGGGGGACTGAAGCTTTCTTT.

This clone came up once. The CDR3 DNA reads TGTGCCAGCAGCTTACAACTAGCGGGAGGGCCCGGTGAGCAGTTCTTC. Amino acids: CASSLQLAGGPGEQFF. J is TRBJ2-1 and V is TRBV11-3; TRBD2 matches at 13 bases. The V gene end was trimmed by 2 bases and the J gene end by 9 bases; junction bases not matched to a gene: 7. Germline V gives CDR1 SGHNT, CDR2 YENEEA. This CDR3 comprises 16 residues.

The genes are TRBV5-1 and TRBJ2-7; the D gene is possibly TRBD1 (6 bases). Germline CDR1 reads SGHRS; CDR2 reads YFSETQ. The CDR3 is made up of 14 amino acids. Trimming pared 0 bases from V and 5 bases from J, leaving 12 bases between. CDR3 loop: CASSLAPGDHEQYF. DNA for the CDR3: TGCGCCAGCAGCTTGGCCCCAGGGGACCACGAGCAGTACTTC.

CDR3 protein: CASTATGGYGYTF. The CDR3, as DNA: TGTGCCAGCACCGCGACAGGGGGCTATGGCTACACCTTC. The chain has TRBV9 and TRBJ1-2; 9 bases match TRBD1. The V gene's germline CDR1 is SGDLS and CDR2 YYNGEE. This CDR3 has 13 residues. The V and J ends lost 6 bases and 4 bases, in that order; junction bases with no gene match: 4.

The count of this clone is one. The chain links TRBV7-2 to TRBJ2-1; 9 bases are shared with TRBD2. Germline V gives CDR1 SGHTA, CDR2 FQGNSA. The CDR3 runs 16 residues. Trimming took 4 bases from V and 7 from J; bases not matched to a gene: 11. Here the CDR3 reads CASSSLISSGENEQFF. CDR3 in DNA: TGTGCCAGCAGCTCTCTTATCTCTAGCGGGGAAAATGAGCAGTTCTTC.

The V gene is TRBV19, the J gene TRBJ2-1, with 8 bases fitting TRBD2. The germline CDR1 and CDR2 sequences are LNHDA and SQIVND (reference sequence). The length of the CDR3 is 13 residues. V trimming: 5 bases; J trimming: 8 bases; junction bases outside the gene matches: 5. The CDR3 bases are TGTGCCAGTAGTGGGACTAGACAGGATGAGCAGTTCTTC. Protein: CASSGTRQDEQFF.

The V gene is TRBV27, the J gene TRBJ1-3, with 8 bases identical to TRBD1. This CDR3 is 17 amino acids long. Germline V gives CDR1 MNHEY, CDR2 SMNVEV (reference sequence). V was pared by 6 bases and J by 3 bases, with 13 bases of the junction left unmatched. CDR3 bases: TGTGCCAGCAGCCCACGGCAGGGGGCGAGGGGTGGAAACACCATATATTTT. It encodes CASSPRQGARGGNTIYF.

The chain links TRBV7-9 to TRBJ2-7; D is possibly TRBD2 (6 bases). The CDR3 runs to 13 residues. Deletions cut 1 base from V and 6 bases from J, with 10 bases between. The V gene's germline CDR1 is SEHNR and CDR2 FQNEAQ (reference sequence). CDR3 in amino acids: CASSLGGAGEQYF. The DNA of the CDR3 is TGTGCCAGCAGCTTAGGAGGAGCGGGCGAGCAGTACTTC.

This chain joins TRBV20-1 and TRBJ1-1, with unresolved D. Per germline, CDR1 DFQATT and CDR2 SNEGSKA (reference sequence). Trimming removed 2 bases at V and 10 bases at J, with 11 bases between. The length of the CDR3 is 11 residues. Written as DNA, the CDR3 is TGCAGTGCTAGAAATGGGGAGGCAGCTTTCTTT. This gives the protein CSARNGEAAFF.

The genes are TRBV19 and TRBJ2-3; D is perhaps TRBD2 (6 bases). Per germline, CDR1 LNHDA and CDR2 SQIVND (reference sequence). V lost 10 bases and J lost 0, with 11 bases in between. The CDR3 covers 13 residues. The chain's CDR3 is CATAGSSTDTQYF. The CDR3 bases are TGTGCCACCGCGGGGTCTAGCACAGATACGCAGTATTTT. Together with reference TRBV19 and TRBJ2-3, the CDR3 gives the full variable domain: DGGITQSPKYLFRKEGQNVTLSCEQNLNHDAMYWYRQDPGQGLRLIYYSQIVNDFQKGDIAEGYSVSREKKESFPLTVTSAQKNPTAFYLCATAGSSTDTQYFGPGTRLTVL.

The rearrangement links TRBV19 to TRBJ2-1; the D gene is possibly TRBD1 (5 bases). CDR3 length equals 12 residues. From germline, CDR1 is LNHDA and CDR2 SQIVND (reference sequence). Trimming shortened V by 3 bases and J by 10 bases, and 10 bases separated the two germline ends. The CDR3 DNA follows: TGTGCCAGTAGTATTCCAGGGCTGGAGCAGTTCTTC. Translation: CASSIPGLEQFF.

The V call is TRBV4-3, the J call TRBJ1-2, with TRBD1 matching over 9 bases. CDR1 LGHNA and CDR2 YSLEER come from the germline V gene. The CDR3 sequence is 14 residues long. V shed 4 bases and J 1 base; nucleotides not matched to a gene: 1. The CDR3 nucleotides are TGCGCCAGCAGCCCGGACAGGGGTAACTATGGCTACACCTTC. Protein: CASSPDRGNYGYTF.

This clone was seen once. The V gene is TRBV5-1, the J gene TRBJ2-3, with 11 bases that match TRBD2. The length of the CDR3 is 17 residues. Germline CDR1 is SGHRS and CDR2 is YFSETQ. Trimming took 4 bases from V and 2 from J; bases not matched to a gene: 9. The CDR3 sequence is CASSPQGTSGYTDTQYF. As DNA, the CDR3 is TGCGCCAGCAGCCCCCAGGGGACTAGCGGCTACACAGATACGCAGTATTTT.

In its sample, this clone was seen many times. The chain couples TRBV5-4 to TRBJ2-2, with 14 positions matching TRBD2. The germline CDR1 and CDR2 sequences are SGHNT and YYREEE (reference sequence). V trimming: 3 bases; J trimming: 5 bases; junction bases outside the gene matches: 9. The CDR3 extends over 18 amino acids. The CDR3 protein is CASSSAGTSGSGTGELFF. CDR3 bases: TGTGCCAGCAGCTCCGCCGGGACTAGCGGGAGTGGAACCGGGGAGCTGTTTTTT.

Here the CDR3 reads CASSPTGSRGMNTEAFF. In nucleotides, the CDR3 is TGTGCCAGCAGCCCCACAGGCTCGCGGGGTATGAACACTGAAGCTTTCTTT. This chain links TRBV5-6 with TRBJ1-1; D perhaps matches TRBD1 (5 bases). The CDR3 contains 17 residues. Germline CDR1 and CDR2: SGHDT and YYEEEE. V lost 4 bases to trimming and J lost 0 bases, with 19 bases between them.

This clone has only one observation. The chain couples TRBV25-1 to TRBJ2-7, with D possibly being TRBD2 (5 bases). CDR1 is MGHDK, CDR2 SYGVNS, per germline. The CDR3 runs 14 residues. V dropped 4 bases and J dropped 2 bases, with 12 bases sitting between them. The CDR3 reads CASSAPGKTYEQYF. CDR3 bases: TGTGCCAGCAGTGCCCCGGGAAAGACCTACGAGCAGTACTTC.

V usage is TRBV27 and J usage is TRBJ2-1; D might be TRBD2 (6 bases). From germline, CDR1 is MNHEY and CDR2 SMNVEV (reference sequence). The CDR3 consists of 17 residues. Trimming cost V 3 bases and J 6 bases, with 21 bases left between them. The CDR3 here is CASSFLASSVHPNEQFF. The CDR3 DNA reads TGTGCCAGCAGTTTCCTGGCCTCTAGCGTACACCCCAATGAGCAGTTCTTC.